This TCR beta chain was identified during a study of T cell responses to AZD1222 COVID-19 vaccine. Study-wide results and limits: The study identified only six AZD1222 recipients as seropositive at baseline. The donor cohort was predominantly white British with a female majority, and clonal diversity may have been underestimated. Repertoire sampling was restricted to post-peak T cell response timepoints. Of spike-specific TCRs, nearly half reportedly target regions left unmutated in variants.

Points on this clone: Its antigen is not known.

In germline, CDR1 is GTSNPN, CDR2 SVGIG (reference sequence). This CDR3 contains 14 residues. The V end lost 4 bases, the J end lost 4 bases, and 17 bases lay between the germline ends. Clones were sequenced by immunoSEQ multiplex PCR, and TCRdb holds only the in-frame ones, with some missing. Of about 93,000 clones listed, over 75% are singletons. The chain carries TRBV30 and TRBJ2-7; a possible D gene is TRBD2 (6 bases). The clonotype originates from an adult who received the AZD1222 COVID-19 vaccine. The sample consisted of peripheral blood, taken 28 days after the second AZD1222 dose. CDR3 nucleotide sequence: TGTGCCTGGACCGACGGGGGTTCCCGATACGAGCAGTACTTC. This sequence encodes CAWTDGGSRYEQYF.